The clone carrying this T cell receptor beta chain appeared once. Per the germline V gene, CDR1 is MDHEN and CDR2 is SYDVKM. The CDR3 has 15 residues. V lost 6 bases and J lost 10; bases outside the gene matches: 14. In the source study's methods: Researchers report that nucleated cell counts were estimated from reference gene primer amplification. The table came from immunoSEQ multiplex PCR; TCRdb's copy has only in-frame clones and leaves some out. Clone size and the V and J calls come from that table; the DNA yielded D and trimming. The sample yields 120,000 or so clones, about 88% seen once. This specimen belongs to a study of blood T cell repertoires in COVID-19.

The TCR was taken from a human donor in a cohort sampled during active COVID-19. Sequences were obtained from peripheral blood. This chain connects TRBV28 to TRBJ2-1; 8 bases are a match to TRBD2. Here the CDR3 reads CASRAIAGIQIEQFF. The CDR3 coding sequence is TGTGCCAGCAGGGCAATAGCGGGAATACAAATCGAGCAGTTCTTC.